A few counts support the clone carrying this T cell receptor beta chain. The antigen is unknown. The junction and the germline gene differ at one end; a read error may be behind it. TCR beta CDR3 region amplification was performed from RNA transcripts. TCR CDR3 underwent first-round RT-PCR with the HTBI primer set. One entry per CDR3 protein results from TCRdb running MiXCR on the multiplex PCR reads. The data show 350,000 to 400,000 distinct CDR3 sequences, roughly 18% seen once. This record comes from a study of T cells in Graves' hyperthyroidism and ophthalmopathy. Fresh peripheral blood, about 9.9 ml, yielded the PBMCs. General observations from the study: Expanded thyroid clonotypes (above 0.001) were mostly also found in blood. In validation, the model predicted ophthalmopathy. These predictions came a median about 6.2 months before onset. Stable hyperthyroidism was told apart from ophthalmopathy by a model built on 13 V-J features.

The germline gives CDR1 SGHAT, CDR2 FQNNGV. The CDR3 has 16 amino acids. J is TRBJ2-5 and V is TRBV11-2; TRBD2 matches 7 bases. The clonotype was recovered from a man aged 18-30 years with Graves' ophthalmopathy. Specimen: blood. The CDR3: CASSLERRGSKETQCF. The DNA of the CDR3 is TGTGCCAGCAGCTTAGAGCGGCGGGGGTCTAAAGAGACCCAGTGCTTC.